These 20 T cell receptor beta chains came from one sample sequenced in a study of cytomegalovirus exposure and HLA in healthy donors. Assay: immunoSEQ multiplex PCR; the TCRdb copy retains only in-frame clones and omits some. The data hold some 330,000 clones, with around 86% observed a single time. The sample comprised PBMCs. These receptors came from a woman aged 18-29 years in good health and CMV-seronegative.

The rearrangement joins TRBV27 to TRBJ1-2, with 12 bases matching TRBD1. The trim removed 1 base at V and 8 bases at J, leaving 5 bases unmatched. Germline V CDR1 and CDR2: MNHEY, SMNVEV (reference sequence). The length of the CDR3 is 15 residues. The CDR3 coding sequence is TGTGCCAGCAGTTTATTGGGACAGGGGGCAGGGGGCTACACCTTC. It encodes CASSLLGQGAGGYTF.

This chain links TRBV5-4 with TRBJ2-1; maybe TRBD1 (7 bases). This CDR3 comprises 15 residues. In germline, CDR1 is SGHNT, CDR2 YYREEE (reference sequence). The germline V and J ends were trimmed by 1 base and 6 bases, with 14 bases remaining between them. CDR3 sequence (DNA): TGTGCCAGCAGCTTGATGGCAGGGGGAGGCAATGAGCAGTTCTTC. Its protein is CASSLMAGGGNEQFF.

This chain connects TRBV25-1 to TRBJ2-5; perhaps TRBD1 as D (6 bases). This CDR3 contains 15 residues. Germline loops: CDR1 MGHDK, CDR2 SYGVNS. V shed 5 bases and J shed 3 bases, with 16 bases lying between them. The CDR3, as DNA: TGTGCCAGCAGTTTCACAGGGCAGCATAAAGAGACCCAGTACTTC. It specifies CASSFTGQHKETQYF.

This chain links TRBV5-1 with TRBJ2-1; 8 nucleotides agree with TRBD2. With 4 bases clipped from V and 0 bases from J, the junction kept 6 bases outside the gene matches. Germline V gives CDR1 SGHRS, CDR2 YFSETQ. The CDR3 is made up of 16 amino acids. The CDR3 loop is CASSLLAGSSYNEQFF. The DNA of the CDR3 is TGCGCCAGCAGCCTTTTAGCGGGGAGCTCCTACAATGAGCAGTTCTTC.

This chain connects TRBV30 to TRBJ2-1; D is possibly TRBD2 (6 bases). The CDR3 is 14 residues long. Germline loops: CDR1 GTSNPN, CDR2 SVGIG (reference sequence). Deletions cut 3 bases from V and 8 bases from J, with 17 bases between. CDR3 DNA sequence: TGTGCCTGGAGCCGCGTGGGGGGAGGACATGAGCAGTTCTTC. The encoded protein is CAWSRVGGGHEQFF.

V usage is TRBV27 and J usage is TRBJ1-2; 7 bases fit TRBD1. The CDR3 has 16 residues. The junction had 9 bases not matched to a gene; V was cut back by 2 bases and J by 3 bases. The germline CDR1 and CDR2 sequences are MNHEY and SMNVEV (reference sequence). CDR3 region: CASSLNPGQLHYGYTF. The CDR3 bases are TGTGCCAGCAGTTTAAATCCGGGACAGTTACACTATGGCTACACCTTC.

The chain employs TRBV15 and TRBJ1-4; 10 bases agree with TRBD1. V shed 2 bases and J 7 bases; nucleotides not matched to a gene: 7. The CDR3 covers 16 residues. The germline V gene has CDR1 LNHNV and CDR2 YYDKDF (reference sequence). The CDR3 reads CATSRSPGTGVEKLFF. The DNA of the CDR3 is TGTGCCACCAGCAGATCCCCCGGGACAGGGGTTGAAAAACTGTTTTTT.

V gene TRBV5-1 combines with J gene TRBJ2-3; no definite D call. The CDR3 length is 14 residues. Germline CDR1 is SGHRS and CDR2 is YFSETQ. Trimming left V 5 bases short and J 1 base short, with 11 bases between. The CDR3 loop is CASSGPPGTDTQYF. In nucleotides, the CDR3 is TGCGCCAGCAGTGGTCCGCCAGGCACAGATACGCAGTATTTT.

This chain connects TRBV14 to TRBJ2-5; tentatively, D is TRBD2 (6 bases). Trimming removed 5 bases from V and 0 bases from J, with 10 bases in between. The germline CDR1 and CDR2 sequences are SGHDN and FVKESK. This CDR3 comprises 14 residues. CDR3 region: CASSIADYQETQYF. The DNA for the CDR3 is TGTGCCAGCAGCATAGCGGATTACCAAGAGACCCAGTACTTC.

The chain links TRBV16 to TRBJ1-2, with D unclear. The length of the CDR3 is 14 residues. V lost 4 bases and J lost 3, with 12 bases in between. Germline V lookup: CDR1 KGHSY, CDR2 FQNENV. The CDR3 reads CASSPDDSYYGYTF. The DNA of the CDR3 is TGTGCCAGCAGCCCAGATGACTCCTACTATGGCTACACCTTC.

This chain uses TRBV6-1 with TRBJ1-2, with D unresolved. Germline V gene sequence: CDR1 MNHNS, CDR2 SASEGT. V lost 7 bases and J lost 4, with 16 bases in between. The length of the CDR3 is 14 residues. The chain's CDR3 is CASNPVGVGYGYTF. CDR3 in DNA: TGTGCCAGCAACCCGGTCGGAGTTGGCTATGGCTACACCTTC.

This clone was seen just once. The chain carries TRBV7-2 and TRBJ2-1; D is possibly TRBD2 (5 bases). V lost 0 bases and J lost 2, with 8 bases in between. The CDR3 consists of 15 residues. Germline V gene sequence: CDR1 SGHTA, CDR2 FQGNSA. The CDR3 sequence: CASSLASGTYNEQFF. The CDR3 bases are TGTGCCAGCAGCTTAGCGTCCGGGACCTACAATGAGCAGTTCTTC.

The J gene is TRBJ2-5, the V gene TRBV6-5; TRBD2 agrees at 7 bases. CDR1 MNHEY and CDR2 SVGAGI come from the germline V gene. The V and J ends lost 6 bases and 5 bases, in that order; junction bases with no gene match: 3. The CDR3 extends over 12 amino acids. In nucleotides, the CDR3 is TGTGCCAGCAGGACCGGGGGGGAGACCCAGTACTTC. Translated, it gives CASRTGGETQYF.

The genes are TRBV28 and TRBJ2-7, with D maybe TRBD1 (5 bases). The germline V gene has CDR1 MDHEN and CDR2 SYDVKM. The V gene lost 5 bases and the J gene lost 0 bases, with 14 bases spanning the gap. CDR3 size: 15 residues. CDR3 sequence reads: CASSTGAPSSYEQYF. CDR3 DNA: TGTGCCAGCAGTACTGGGGCCCCGAGCTCCTACGAGCAGTACTTC.

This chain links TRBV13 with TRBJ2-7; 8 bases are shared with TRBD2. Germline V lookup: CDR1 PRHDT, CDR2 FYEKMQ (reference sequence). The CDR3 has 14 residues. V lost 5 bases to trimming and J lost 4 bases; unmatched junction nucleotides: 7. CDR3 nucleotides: TGTGCCAGCAGCCCATCAGCGGGAGCGTACGAGCAGTACTTC. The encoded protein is CASSPSAGAYEQYF.

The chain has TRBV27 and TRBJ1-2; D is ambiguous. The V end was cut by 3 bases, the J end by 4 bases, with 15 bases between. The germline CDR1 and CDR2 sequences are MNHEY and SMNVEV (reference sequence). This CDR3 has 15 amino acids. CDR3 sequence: CASSLSGETRYGYTF. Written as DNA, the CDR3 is TGTGCCAGCAGTTTGTCGGGAGAAACCCGCTATGGCTACACCTTC.

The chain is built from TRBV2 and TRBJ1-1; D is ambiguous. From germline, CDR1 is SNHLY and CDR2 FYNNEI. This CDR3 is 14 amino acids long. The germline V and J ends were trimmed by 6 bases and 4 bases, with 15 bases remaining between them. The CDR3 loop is CASSPPGDSTEAFF. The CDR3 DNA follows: TGTGCCAGCAGCCCCCCGGGAGATAGCACTGAAGCTTTCTTT.

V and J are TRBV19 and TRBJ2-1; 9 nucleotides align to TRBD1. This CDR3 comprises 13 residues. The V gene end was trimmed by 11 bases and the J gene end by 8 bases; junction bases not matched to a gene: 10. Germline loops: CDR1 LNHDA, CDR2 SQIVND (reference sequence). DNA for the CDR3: TGTGCCTGTTCCGACAGGGGGTTCCATGAGCAGTTCTTC. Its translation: CACSDRGFHEQFF. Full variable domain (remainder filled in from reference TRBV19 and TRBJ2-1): DGGITQSPKYLFRKEGQNVTLSCEQNLNHDAMYWYRQDPGQGLRLIYYSQIVNDFQKGDIAEGYSVSREKKESFPLTVTSAQKNPTAFYLCACSDRGFHEQFFGPGTRLTVL.

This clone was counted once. The CDR3 loop reads CASSATGSSTEAFF. CDR3 coding DNA: TGTGCCAGTAGTGCTACAGGGAGTTCCACTGAAGCTTTCTTT. V usage is TRBV19 and J usage is TRBJ1-1; TRBD1 is a possible D gene (6 bases). Germline V gene data show CDR1 as LNHDA and CDR2 as SQIVND (reference sequence). V dropped 5 bases and J dropped 4 bases, with 14 bases sitting between them. The CDR3 is 14 amino acids. The full variable domain, in which reference TRBV19 and TRBJ1-1 provide the parts outside the CDR3, is DGGITQSPKYLFRKEGQNVTLSCEQNLNHDAMYWYRQDPGQGLRLIYYSQIVNDFQKGDIAEGYSVSREKKESFPLTVTSAQKNPTAFYLCASSATGSSTEAFFGQGTRLTVV.

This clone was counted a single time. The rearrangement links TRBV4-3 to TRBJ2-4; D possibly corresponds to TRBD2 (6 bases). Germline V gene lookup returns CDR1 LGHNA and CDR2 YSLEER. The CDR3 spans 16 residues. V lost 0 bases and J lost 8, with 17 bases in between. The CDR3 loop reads CASSQERDPGADIQYF. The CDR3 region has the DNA TGCGCCAGCAGCCAAGAGCGGGACCCAGGCGCGGACATTCAGTACTTC.